Below are 24 T cell receptor beta chains sequenced from a single sample in a study of blood T cells in healthy people across ages. Next came a second PCR, run for about 7 to 12 cycles, which used a sample-barcoded 5' primer along with a J-beta primer mix. TCRdb re-derived calls from the 5' RACE reads in MiXCR, one entry per CDR3 protein. The data contain 1.5 million to 2 million distinct CDR3 sequences, 28% of them singletons. Sequenced input: blood. These receptor sequences come from a woman aged 30 to 39 in good health.

The V and J genes are TRBV29-1 and TRBJ1-1; a possible D gene is TRBD1 (6 bases). Trimming left V 6 bases short and J 7 bases short, with 9 bases between. Looked up from germline, CDR1 is SQVTM and CDR2 is ANQGSEA. CDR3 length: 10 residues. This CDR3 is CSVLQGEAFF. DNA of the CDR3: TGCAGCGTCTTACAGGGTGAAGCTTTCTTT.

This clonotype has a handful of counts. The rearrangement joins TRBV9 to TRBJ1-6; TRBD1 is a possible D gene (6 bases). CDR1 is SGDLS, CDR2 YYNGEE, per germline. The germline V and J ends were trimmed by 3 bases and 9 bases, with 19 bases remaining between them. The CDR3 extends over 16 amino acids. The CDR3 here is CASSAPIFGGLSPLHF. CDR3 bases: TGTGCCAGCAGCGCCCCTATATTCGGGGGCCTTTCACCCCTCCACTTT.

This sequence joins TRBV14 and TRBJ2-3; perhaps TRBD2 as D (5 bases). The V end lost 4 bases, the J end lost 6 bases, and 14 bases lay between the germline ends. Per germline, CDR1 SGHDN and CDR2 FVKESK. The CDR3 runs to 14 residues. The CDR3 coding sequence is TGTGCCAGCAGCCCAGAACTTCGGGGTGATACGCAGTATTTT. It translates to CASSPELRGDTQYF.

This clonotype showed up just a few times. The J gene is TRBJ2-5, the V gene TRBV19; 7 bases are shared with TRBD1. Judging by the DNA end, TRBJ2-7 fits better; the J call may be wrong. The CDR3 loop spans 13 amino acids. Germline assignment: CDR1 LNHDA and CDR2 SQIVND (reference sequence). The CDR3 region has the DNA TGTGCCAATGACCGGGACAGAATTTACGAGCAGTACTTC. It translates to CANDRDRIYEQYF.

The chain combines TRBV7-9 with TRBJ1-1, with D possibly TRBD1 on 5 matching bases. CDR3 length: 15 amino acids. Per germline, CDR1 SEHNR and CDR2 FQNEAQ (reference sequence). Between the trimmed V and J ends, which lost 5 bases and 4 bases, there was a span of 17 bases. CDR3 residues: CASSANTGRFTEAFF. Here the CDR3 DNA reads TGTGCCAGCAGCGCAAATACAGGCCGGTTCACTGAAGCTTTCTTT.

This clonotype was seen at least ten times. The chain combines TRBV6-5 with TRBJ2-1; TRBD2 aligns across 9 bases. CDR1 is MNHEY and CDR2 is SVGAGI in the germline V gene. J lost 4 bases, V lost 5 bases, and 6 bases had no gene match. CDR3 length: 15 residues. The CDR3 is CASSRGGGAYNEQFF. DNA of the CDR3: TGTGCCAGCAGTCGCGGGGGGGGCGCTTACAATGAGCAGTTCTTC.

This clonotype was detected ten times or more. The J gene is TRBJ1-2, the V gene TRBV6-5; 8 bases are a match to TRBD1. This CDR3 contains 14 residues. Per the germline V gene, CDR1 is MNHEY and CDR2 is SVGAGI. J was trimmed by 8 bases and V by 6 bases; bases with no gene match: 11. CDR3 in amino acids: CASRTTARGQGYTF. The DNA of the CDR3 is TGTGCCAGCAGAACAACGGCCAGGGGGCAGGGCTACACCTTC.

The V and J genes are TRBV10-1 and TRBJ2-3; D possibly corresponds to TRBD1 (6 bases). V was trimmed by 3 bases and J by 4 bases, leaving 23 bases between them. CDR1 WNHNN and CDR2 SYGVQD come from the germline V gene (reference sequence). The CDR3 is 18 residues long. DNA of the CDR3: TGCGCCAGCAGTGAAGGGGGTTTTACAGAGGCGATGGCAGATACGCAGTATTTT. Translated: CASSEGGFTEAMADTQYF.

This clonotype has only a few counts. This rearrangement joins TRBV7-8 to TRBJ2-7; TRBD1 is a possible D gene (5 bases). Trimming shortened V by 1 base and J by 3 bases, and 13 bases separated the two germline ends. Germline V gene lookup returns CDR1 SGHVS and CDR2 FQNEAQ. The CDR3 consists of 15 residues. The CDR3 protein is CASSLEGVLDYEQYF. The CDR3 nucleotides are TGTGCCAGCAGCTTAGAAGGGGTCCTGGACTACGAGCAGTACTTC.

The chain is built from TRBV7-6 and TRBJ1-1; 7 bases match TRBD1. The V gene end was trimmed by 10 bases and the J gene end by 1 base; junction bases not matched to a gene: 6. In germline, CDR1 is SGHVS, CDR2 FNYEAQ. The CDR3 runs to 13 residues. The CDR3 loop is CATRGGQNTEAFF. The CDR3 bases are TGTGCCACCAGGGGGGGGCAGAACACTGAAGCTTTCTTT.

The sample holds a few counts of this clonotype. V and J are TRBV27 and TRBJ2-1; 8 bases agree with TRBD2. CDR3 length: 16 amino acids. The germline V gene has CDR1 MNHEY and CDR2 SMNVEV (reference sequence). V shed 5 bases, J shed 5 bases, and the junction held 11 bases outside the gene matches. DNA of the CDR3: TGTGCCAGCAGTACCTCTAGCGGGCCGGACCACAATGAGCAGTTCTTC. Its protein is CASSTSSGPDHNEQFF.

V usage is TRBV12-3 or TRBV12-4 and J usage is TRBJ1-1; no clear D gene. The CDR3 runs to 11 residues. Deletions cut 5 bases from V and 13 bases from J, with 14 bases between. In nucleotides, the CDR3 is TGTGCCAGCAGTCCTCCTCCAGCGGGTTTCTTT. Encoded protein: CASSPPPAGFF.

The V gene is TRBV5-1, the J gene TRBJ1-1; D perhaps matches TRBD1 (5 bases). CDR1 and CDR2 (germline): SGHRS, YFSETQ. The V end lost 6 bases, the J end lost 12 bases, and 15 bases lay between the germline ends. This CDR3 contains 11 residues. The CDR3 here is CASTLGGESFF. The DNA for the CDR3 is TGCGCCAGCACCCTGGGGGGGGAGTCTTTCTTT.

This clonotype was found a few times. The gene calls are TRBV7-2 and TRBJ1-4; tentative D call: TRBD1 (6 bases). V lost 4 bases to trimming and J lost 6 bases, with 12 bases between them. The germline gives CDR1 SGHTA, CDR2 FQGNSA. This CDR3 is built from 14 residues. The CDR3 nucleotides read TGTGCCAGCAGCTCCTCAGGGGACCATGAAAAACTGTTTTTT. This translates into CASSSSGDHEKLFF.

The sample holds many counts of this clonotype. The chain combines TRBV10-2 with TRBJ2-7; D gene uncertain. This CDR3 is built from 12 residues. Between the trimmed V and J ends, which lost 10 bases and 3 bases, there was a span of 13 bases. Germline V gene lookup returns CDR1 WSHSY and CDR2 SAAADI. The CDR3 loop is CATDTAGYEQYF. CDR3 nucleotides: TGCGCCACCGATACAGCCGGCTACGAGCAGTACTTC.

This clonotype has only a few counts. The CDR3: CASSSTSGVETQYF. The CDR3 DNA follows: TGCGCCAGCAGCTCCACTAGCGGGGTGGAGACCCAGTACTTC. The chain recombines TRBV5-1 with TRBJ2-5, with TRBD2 identical over 10 bases. CDR3 length: 14 residues. V dropped 3 bases and J dropped 5; count of bases not matched to a gene: 4. CDR1 SGHRS and CDR2 YFSETQ come from the germline V gene.

The chain combines TRBV5-1 with TRBJ2-3, with 8 bases lining up with TRBD2. The length of the CDR3 is 17 residues. From germline, CDR1 is SGHRS and CDR2 YFSETQ. With 2 bases clipped from V and 5 bases from J, the junction kept 13 bases outside the gene matches. The chain's CDR3 is CASSLADSGSGVDTQYF. The DNA of the CDR3 is TGCGCCAGCAGCTTAGCGGACAGCGGGAGCGGAGTAGATACGCAGTATTTT.

This clonotype was detected only a few times. V gene TRBV7-2 combines with J gene TRBJ2-5; the D is unclear. The DNA end favors TRBJ2-7, so the J call may be wrong. The length of the CDR3 is 15 residues. Germline lookup yields CDR1 SGHTA and CDR2 FQGNSA. In nucleotides, the CDR3 is TGTGCCAGCAGCTTACAAGTAGTTGGGGCCTACGAGCAGTACTTC. Its protein product is CASSLQVVGAYEQYF.

This chain links TRBV20-1 with TRBJ2-1; 7 bases map to TRBD2. Germline-derived CDR1 and CDR2 are DFQATT and SNEGSKA (reference sequence). This CDR3 spans 13 amino acids. J lost 8 bases, V lost 0 bases, and 4 bases had no gene match. CDR3 region: CSARDGGRDEQFF. CDR3 in DNA: TGCAGTGCTAGAGATGGAGGGAGGGATGAGCAGTTCTTC.

CDR3 loop: CASTARGSGRGYNEQFF. As DNA, the CDR3 is TGTGCCAGCACCGCGAGGGGTAGCGGGAGGGGCTACAATGAGCAGTTCTTC. The rearrangement joins TRBV6-6 to TRBJ2-1; 11 bases are a match to TRBD2. CDR3 length: 17 residues. The V gene end was trimmed by 7 bases and the J gene end by 3 bases; junction bases not matched to a gene: 11. Per the germline V gene, CDR1 is MNHNY and CDR2 is SVGAGI (reference sequence).

Comment on this clonotype: The germline gene is not matched at one end of the junction; a read error may be the cause. This sequence joins TRBV29-1 and TRBJ2-7; D gene unclear. The CDR3 totals 15 residues. CDR1 is SQVTM, CDR2 ANQGSEA, per germline. DNA of the CDR3: TGCGGCGTTGATCTTACTCTCGGACCTTCCTACGAGCAGTACTTC. Its protein product is CGVDLTLGPSYEQYF.

The V gene is TRBV3-1, the J gene TRBJ1-2; 9 bases line up with TRBD1. In germline, CDR1 is LGHDT, CDR2 YNNKEL (reference sequence). V trimming: 4 bases; J trimming: 7 bases; junction bases outside the gene matches: 10. The CDR3 extends over 15 amino acids. CDR3 sequence reads: CASSPLGTGRVGYTF. The CDR3, as DNA: TGTGCCAGCAGCCCGTTAGGGACAGGGCGCGTTGGCTACACCTTC.

This rearrangement joins TRBV6-5 to TRBJ2-3; a possible D gene is TRBD1 (7 bases). Germline CDR1 reads MNHEY; CDR2 reads SVGAGI. The CDR3 is made up of 16 amino acids. V was shortened by 2 bases and J by 0 bases, with 12 bases between the two germline ends. Written as DNA, the CDR3 is TGTGCCAGCAGTTACGGCGGGACAGCCAGCACAGATACGCAGTATTTT. Amino acids: CASSYGGTASTDTQYF.

The table lists this clonotype with many counts. The V and J genes are TRBV20-1 and TRBJ2-7; D not resolved. This CDR3 region has 13 residues. Trimming took 3 bases from V and 0 from J, leaving 9 bases between them. Germline lookup yields CDR1 DFQATT and CDR2 SNEGSKA (reference sequence). CDR3 DNA: TGCAGTGCTAGGGGCGCCAACTCCTACGAGCAGTACTTC. Its translation: CSARGANSYEQYF.